This T cell receptor (beta chain) comes out of a study of T cells in Graves' hyperthyroidism and ophthalmopathy. Looking at the study overall: Peripheral blood collection took place at initial diagnosis, before any treatment. Study-level points and caveats: Blood also showed most of the thyroid clonotypes that were expanded above 0.001.

This clonotype was recorded a few times. Its cognate antigen is unknown. RNA transcripts gave rise to amplified TCR beta CDR3 regions. The HTBI primer set was used in a first-round RT-PCR of the TCR CDR3. MiXCR, applied by TCRdb to the multiplex PCR reads, yields one record per CDR3 protein. This table holds around 440,000 distinct CDR3 sequences, about a sixth found once. Uncontrolled infections, other autoimmune diseases, pregnancy or lactation led to exclusion of patients. V was shortened by 1 base and J by 5 bases, with 6 bases between the two germline ends. Germline V lookup: CDR1 LGHDT, CDR2 YNNKEL (reference sequence). CDR3 length equals 12 residues.

J is TRBJ2-7 and V is TRBV3-1; D call uncertain. Sequencing input: blood. This sequence originates from a woman under 30 with Graves' hyperthyroidism. The CDR3 spells CASSQGVHEQYF. For the CDR3, the DNA is TGTGCCAGCAGCCAAGGTGTCCACGAGCAGTACTTC.